This TCR beta chain was recovered during a study of blood T cell repertoires in COVID-19. Generated by immunoSEQ multiplex PCR, the TCRdb table keeps only in-frame clones and is missing some. The sample contains 250,000 or so clones, more than 80% of which appear only once. The cohort comprised adults aged about 18 to 100 years residing in approximately 25 US areas. Cohort placement rested on clinical history that participants reported themselves. Among Cohort 3 donors, those recovered had two negative PCRs, clearance, or symptom resolution. V dropped 5 bases and J dropped 2 bases, with 12 bases sitting between them. This CDR3 is built from 14 residues. From germline, CDR1 is SGHVS and CDR2 FQNEAQ.

This receptor was obtained from a man in his 60s who had recovered from COVID-19. The rearrangement joins TRBV7-8 to TRBJ1-1; tentative D call: TRBD1 (6 bases). The specimen sequenced was PBMCs or T cells enriched from blood (not recorded which). The CDR3 sequence: CASSAGAANTEAFF. The CDR3 coding sequence is TGTGCCAGCAGCGCAGGGGCGGCTAACACTGAAGCTTTCTTT.